Below, 25 T cell receptor beta chains from the same sample are listed, as sequenced in a study of response to subunit inactivated influenza vaccine. TCRdb reprocessed the RT-PCR reads via MiXCR and lists one record per CDR3 protein. The table shows 530,000 or so distinct CDR3 sequences, with 12% to 15% occurring only once. Sequenced here: PBMCs from blood, sampled roughly 13 days after vaccination. Receptor source: a man in his forties or fifties who received an inactivated influenza vaccine.

The table lists this clonotype with a few counts. The chain carries TRBV5-5 and TRBJ2-1, with TRBD2 matching over 11 bases. Losses at the gene ends were 1 base for V and 8 bases for J; bases not matched to a gene: 5. CDR1 and CDR2 from the germline V gene are SGHKS and YYEKEE (reference sequence). The CDR3 contains 15 residues. This CDR3 reads CASSLRLAGSHEQFF. The CDR3 nucleotides read TGTGCCAGCAGCTTGAGACTAGCGGGATCTCATGAGCAGTTCTTC.

The chain carries TRBV5-1 and TRBJ2-7, with TRBD2 matching over 9 bases. The junction had 4 bases not matched to a gene; V was cut back by 0 bases and J by 0 bases. Germline V gene lookup returns CDR1 SGHRS and CDR2 YFSETQ. The CDR3 loop spans 16 amino acids. DNA for the CDR3: TGCGCCAGCAGCTTGGGACCAGCGGGGGGCTCCTACGAGCAGTACTTC. This codes for CASSLGPAGGSYEQYF. The variable domain in full, completed from reference TRBV5-1 and TRBJ2-7, reads KAGVTQTPRYLIKTRGQQVTLSCSPISGHRSVSWYQQTPGQGLQFLFEYFSETQRNKGNFPGRFSGRQFSNSRSEMNVSTLELGDSALYLCASSLGPAGGSYEQYFGPGTRLTVT.

This clonotype was seen only a few times. The chain employs TRBV7-6 and TRBJ2-3; no reliable D call. The V end lost 4 bases, the J end lost 4 bases, and 15 bases lay between the germline ends. Germline V gene data show CDR1 as SGHVS and CDR2 as FNYEAQ. This CDR3 has 15 residues. CDR3 loop: CASSSGTATADTQYF. In DNA form, the CDR3 reads TGTGCCAGCAGCTCCGGAACCGCCACTGCAGATACGCAGTATTTT. The complete variable domain, with remaining parts taken from reference TRBV7-6 and TRBJ2-3, reads GAGVSQSPRYKVTKRGQDVALRCDPISGHVSLYWYRQALGQGPEFLTYFNYEAQQDKSGLPNDRFSAERPEGSISTLTIQRTEQRDSAMYRCASSSGTATADTQYFGPGTRLTVL.

The rearrangement links TRBV10-1 to TRBJ2-4; 9 positions agree with TRBD1. Germline CDR1 reads WNHNN; CDR2 reads SYGVQD (reference sequence). The CDR3 runs 16 residues. With 0 bases clipped from V and 7 bases from J, the junction kept 7 bases outside the gene matches. The DNA of the CDR3 is TGCGCCAGCAGTGAGTCGATCGGGGACAGGGTCAACATTCAGTACTTC. This encodes CASSESIGDRVNIQYF.

A few counts support this clonotype. The chain is built from TRBV19 and TRBJ2-6, with D perhaps matching TRBD1 (5 bases). This CDR3 has 15 residues. Germline-derived CDR1 and CDR2 are LNHDA and SQIVND (reference sequence). Trimming cost V 5 bases and J 3 bases, with 11 bases left between them. The CDR3 DNA sequence: TGTGCCAGTAGTCACAGGAGAGATGGGGCCAACGTCCTGACTTTC. It is translated as CASSHRRDGANVLTF.

This clonotype was observed a few times. CDR3 in amino acids: CASSRGRGGAYEQYF. CDR3 in DNA: TGTGCCAGCAGCCGAGGCCGGGGAGGGGCCTACGAGCAGTACTTC. The chain uses TRBV5-6 and TRBJ2-7, with 7 bases fitting TRBD2. The V segment lost 4 bases and the J segment 2 bases; nucleotides outside the gene matches: 9. This CDR3 spans 15 amino acids. Looked up from germline, CDR1 is SGHDT and CDR2 is YYEEEE. The full variable domain, rest sourced from reference TRBV5-6 and TRBJ2-7, is DAGVTQSPTHLIKTRGQQVTLRCSPKSGHDTVSWYQQALGQGPQFIFQYYEEEERQRGNFPDRFSGHQFPNYSSELNVNALLLGDSALYLCASSRGRGGAYEQYFGPGTRLTVT.

The V call is TRBV15, the J call TRBJ2-1; 8 bases match TRBD1. Germline trimming cut 6 bases from V and 4 bases from J; bases unmatched to any gene: 8. The length of the CDR3 is 15 residues. Per germline, CDR1 LNHNV and CDR2 YYDKDF (reference sequence). CDR3 region: CATSRGQGRYNEQFF. The CDR3 DNA follows: TGTGCCACCAGTCGCGGACAGGGAAGATACAATGAGCAGTTCTTC.

In this sample, this clonotype turned up a few times. The V gene is TRBV29-1, the J gene TRBJ1-1; 10 bases fit TRBD1. CDR1 and CDR2 (germline): SQVTM, ANQGSEA. The CDR3 runs 15 residues. V lost 7 bases to trimming and J lost 0 bases; unmatched junction nucleotides: 8. CDR3 nucleotide sequence: TGCAGCGGTGGACAGGGGGGGTTCATGAACACTGAAGCTTTCTTT. Protein: CSGGQGGFMNTEAFF.

This chain uses TRBV24-1 with TRBJ2-1; a weak D match, TRBD2 (6 bases). Germline CDR1 KGHDR, CDR2 SFDVKD. Trimming stripped 6 bases from V and 8 bases from J, with 16 bases between. This CDR3 is built from 14 residues. The CDR3 sequence is CATSPAGLGDEQFF. In DNA, the CDR3 is TGTGCCACCAGTCCCGCGGGGCTGGGCGATGAGCAGTTCTTC.

The chain joins TRBV29-1 to TRBJ2-1; tentative D call: TRBD2 (5 bases). Germline values: CDR1 SQVTM, CDR2 ANQGSEA. The CDR3 totals 14 residues. Trimming took 7 bases from V and 4 from J, leaving 17 bases between them. The CDR3 nucleotides read TGCAGCGCCAAGTCCGGGGTTCTATACAATGAGCAGTTCTTC. Encoded protein: CSAKSGVLYNEQFF.

This clonotype was detected a few times. The chain carries TRBV5-1 and TRBJ2-5, with 15 nucleotides matching TRBD2. The CDR3 spans 16 residues. Looked up from germline, CDR1 is SGHRS and CDR2 is YFSETQ. V shed 3 bases, J shed 2 bases, and the junction held 2 bases outside the gene matches. In nucleotides, the CDR3 is TGCGCCAGCAGCTGGACTAGCGGGGGGGTTCAAGAGACCCAGTACTTC. Protein: CASSWTSGGVQETQYF.

This clonotype came up a few times. The genes are TRBV10-3 and TRBJ1-2, with D possibly being TRBD1 (5 bases). There are 15 residues in the CDR3. V dropped 0 bases and J dropped 4 bases, with 12 bases sitting between them. From germline, CDR1 is ENHRY and CDR2 SYGVKD. The CDR3 sequence: CAISESSGLTYGYTF. The CDR3, as DNA: TGTGCCATCAGTGAGTCTTCAGGGCTAACCTATGGCTACACCTTC.

The genes are TRBV6-1 and TRBJ2-3, with 7 bases lining up with TRBD1. The length of the CDR3 is 16 residues. The ends lost 5 bases at V and 0 bases at J; junction bases unmatched: 8. The germline gives CDR1 MNHNS, CDR2 SASEGT. The chain's CDR3 is CASSPGTVSSTDTQYF. In DNA, the CDR3 is TGTGCCAGCAGTCCCGGGACAGTGTCTAGCACAGATACGCAGTATTTT.

This clonotype was seen a few times. This chain uses TRBV5-1 with TRBJ1-2; a weak D match, TRBD1 (5 bases). The CDR3 extends over 15 amino acids. The V end was cut by 2 bases, the J end by 8 bases, with 19 bases between. In germline, CDR1 is SGHRS, CDR2 YFSETQ. As DNA, the CDR3 is TGCGCCAGCAGCTTCGCCGCAGGAGGGGTTGGGGGCTACACCTTC. The encoded protein is CASSFAAGGVGGYTF.

J is TRBJ2-6 and V is TRBV18; 12 bases are shared with TRBD2. From germline, CDR1 is KGHSH and CDR2 LQKENI. J was trimmed by 0 bases and V by 3 bases; bases with no gene match: 6. This CDR3 region has 19 residues. Here the CDR3 reads CASSPGLAGRPSGANVLTF. DNA of the CDR3: TGTGCCAGCTCACCGGGACTAGCGGGTCGACCCTCTGGGGCCAACGTCCTGACTTTC.

CDR3 sequence reads: CASSQGTVSNYGYTF. The CDR3 DNA follows: TGCGCCAGCAGCCAAGGGACAGTTTCTAACTATGGCTACACCTTC. This sequence joins TRBV4-3 and TRBJ1-2; tentative D call: TRBD1 (6 bases). Germline lookup yields CDR1 LGHNA and CDR2 YSLEER. V was trimmed by 1 base and J by 0 bases, leaving 9 bases between them. The CDR3 is made up of 15 amino acids.

This chain joins TRBV7-6 and TRBJ1-6; D is possibly TRBD1 (5 bases). Germline CDR1 SGHVS, CDR2 FNYEAQ. The V end was cut by 5 bases, the J end by 0 bases, with 11 bases between. The CDR3 is 16 amino acids. The CDR3 DNA is TGTGCCAGCAGCGACAGAGAAAGCTCCTATAATTCACCCCTCCACTTT. Residues: CASSDRESSYNSPLHF.

V usage is TRBV7-8 and J usage is TRBJ1-4; tentatively, D is TRBD1 (6 bases). Trimming removed 4 bases at V and 7 bases at J, with 16 bases between. In germline, CDR1 is SGHVS, CDR2 FQNEAQ. The CDR3 is made up of 15 amino acids. This CDR3 reads CASSSHRAGGEKLFF. The CDR3 DNA follows: TGTGCCAGCAGCTCCCACAGGGCTGGCGGTGAAAAACTGTTTTTT.

This clonotype was recorded at least ten times. The chain combines TRBV6-2 or TRBV6-3 with TRBJ2-1; possibly TRBD2 for D (7 bases). The V end lost 5 bases, the J end lost 6 bases, and 11 bases lay between the germline ends. Looked up from germline, CDR1 is MNHEY and CDR2 is SVGEGT. CDR3 size: 13 residues. The CDR3 nucleotides are TGTGCCAGCAGTCTCGGGGGGCTCAATGAGCAGTTCTTC. This encodes CASSLGGLNEQFF.

This chain links TRBV14 with TRBJ2-7, with D maybe TRBD2 (6 bases). CDR3 length: 17 amino acids. Germline CDR1 SGHDN, CDR2 FVKESK. Between the trimmed V and J ends, which lost 3 bases and 4 bases, there was a span of 22 bases. In nucleotides, the CDR3 is TGTGCCAGCAGCCATGGGCTCGCGGGAAGTAGGCTATACGAGCAGTACTTC. As protein: CASSHGLAGSRLYEQYF.

This clonotype was observed a single time. A much larger clone is a single base away; this may be a read error. This chain uses TRBV6-1 with TRBJ1-1; the D is unclear. V was clipped by 8 bases and J by 0 bases, with 13 bases between them. The CDR3 spans 14 residues. Germline CDR1 is MNHNS and CDR2 is SASEGT. The CDR3 DNA follows: TGTGCCAGCGGTGTAGTCCTTATGAACACTGAAGCTTTCTTT. It codes for CASGVVLMNTEAFF.

The chain carries TRBV2 and TRBJ1-4; perhaps TRBD1 as D (5 bases). The V gene lost 6 bases and the J gene lost 0 bases, with 11 bases spanning the gap. This CDR3 is built from 15 residues. From germline, CDR1 is SNHLY and CDR2 FYNNEI. Here the CDR3 DNA reads TGTGCCAGCAGATGGTCGGACACAACTAATGAAAAACTGTTTTTT. Encoded protein: CASRWSDTTNEKLFF.

The rearrangement joins TRBV7-8 to TRBJ2-5; 11 nucleotides agree with TRBD2. This CDR3 spans 16 amino acids. V shed 5 bases and J 2 bases; nucleotides not matched to a gene: 7. Germline V gene sequence: CDR1 SGHVS, CDR2 FQNEAQ. Here the CDR3 reads CASSLKRLAGQETQYF. The CDR3 region has the DNA TGTGCCAGCAGCCTTAAACGACTAGCGGGACAAGAGACCCAGTACTTC.

The sample holds many counts of this clonotype. The V gene is TRBV7-2, the J gene TRBJ1-5; D call uncertain. The length of the CDR3 is 16 residues. Looked up from germline, CDR1 is SGHTA and CDR2 is FQGNSA. V lost 5 bases, J lost 0 bases, and 14 bases lay in between. In nucleotides, the CDR3 is TGTGCCAGCAGCCCCAGGAGGTCGGATAGCAATCAGCCCCAGCATTTT. This codes for CASSPRRSDSNQPQHF.

The chain carries TRBV20-1 and TRBJ2-7; D not certain. The CDR3 length is 14 residues. The V end was cut by 3 bases, the J end by 2 bases, with 14 bases between. Germline-derived CDR1 and CDR2 are DFQATT and SNEGSKA (reference sequence). DNA of the CDR3: TGCAGTGCTAGCCGGCAGTATCCACCCTACGAGCAGTACTTC. This sequence encodes CSASRQYPPYEQYF.